This T cell receptor (beta chain) comes out of a study of shared clonotypes between healthy human individuals (dated by TCRdb to 2020 to 2021). For the study in its entirety: The cohort included three men and a couple of women between 18 and 49 years of age. For each donor, CD4 naive and CD4 memory were each given three plates, CD8 naive was given two plates, and CD8 memory was given one plate. The study deeply sequenced blood TCR repertoires of five healthy adults to estimate repertoire size and the extent of clonotype sharing between individuals. To increase sequencing depth and limit assay-specific biases, TCR repertoire library preparation and sequencing were carried out by different laboratories using diverse techniques. Leukapheresis yielded between about 0.8 and 9.5 billion PBMCs per donor.

The CDR3 starts with the cysteine, ends with the phenylalanine, and has 12 residues. CDR3 DNA only is kept here, 36 bases in frame from base 1. CDR1 and CDR2 are drawn from the germline V gene (reference sequence): LNHDA, SQIVND. Between the V and J ends, shortened by 5 bases and 0 bases respectively, the junction contains 5 bases. The donors were healthy, HIV-negative adults who had no recently reported acute infections or vaccinations. Only Caucasian adults living in Nashville, Tennessee, USA were represented among the donors. CD4+ T cells were enriched through magnetic negative selection, after which naive cells were positively selected on CD45RA and the remaining negative fraction served as the memory subset. After blood collection by leukapheresis, PBMCs were isolated using Ficoll-Histopaque density gradient centrifugation and then cryopreserved in the vapor phase of liquid nitrogen. Analytical flow cytometry was used to check the purity and quantity of every magnetically sorted T cell population. Genomic DNA was isolated from every sorted fraction and measured by UV absorbance on a Nanodrop 2000c.

With respect to this clone: Its antigen is currently not known. Base qualities are missing; no much larger clone stands one base away.

Points the paper makes about the study in general: Clonotypes shared by all four sorted-subset donors showed higher generation probabilities than non-shared clonotypes. Naive subsets generally had larger estimated clonotype richness than memory subsets did. Pairwise subsampling led to the expectation that sequencing depth would affect the degree of clonotype sharing among donors. Because the study included a small number of donors, the genetic and exposure-history diversity represented was limited. Incomplete sequencing was indicated by rarefaction of sorted-subset datasets, despite the large sequencing depth. Sampling was limited to blood, and TCR repertoires in tissue likely differ from TCR repertoires in blood. Sharing across four donors was observed for about 5% of naive CD4, under 4% of naive CD8, 2% to 2.5% of memory CD4, and about 0.38% of memory CD8 clonotypes.

Using the deep immunoSEQ assay, multiplex PCR amplified TCR CDR3 regions from genomic DNA. Extracted genomic DNA from each cell subset was distributed evenly across all wells of several immunoSEQ 96-well plates, and each plate was treated as a replicate. For sorted subsets, each replicate PCR was loaded with 200 ng genomic DNA, equivalent to 30,000 or so T cell genomes. Purified libraries were quantified with a Qubit 3.0 fluorometer, sized on a Bioanalyzer 2100, and re-quantified with the KAPA Library Quantification kit. Every immunoSEQ 96-well plate was sequenced on a separate single-read 150-cycle Illumina NextSeq 550 flow cell. The paper's data handling went like this. Because the immunoSEQ output held only junctional sequences and lacked quality scores, the filtering could not match the filtering applied to full-length reads. To assign V/J genes and CDR3, sequences were annotated against IMGT germline references using PyIR, a Python wrapper for IgBLAST v1.9. Any read was removed if the V/J assignment was weak (E-value above 1e-6), the CDR3 was missing, or the read contained stop codons, out-of-frame junctions, or ambiguous translated residues. A V3J clonotype was defined by an identical inferred V gene, J gene, and CDR3 amino acid sequence. Percentage overlap between repertoires was calculated by dividing the number of shared unique clonotypes by the size of the smaller repertoire. Three approaches were used to assess repertoire richness: RTK rarefaction, the Chao1 estimator, and Recon v2.1 estimates of unobserved clonotypes. OLGA was used to compute generation probabilities for all TCRbeta clonotypes that the gDNA method yielded from a few donors. This immuneACCESS table, as held by TCRdb, lists in-frame sequences with V and J called but not all clones. Of the missing ones, under half trace to an unresolved V gene in checked studies; the others have no known cause. V and J calls and clone size come straight from that table; D and trimming were deduced from the DNA. The table for this sample lists 1.4 million to 1.5 million clones; approximately 96% of them were counted only once. Jointly, the top ten make up approximately 1% of the sample.

The V gene is TRBV19 and the J gene is TRBJ2-7; no confident D gene assignment can be made. The clonotype was recovered from a man aged 25 to 40 in good health. Sequencing input: naive CD4+ T cells sorted from blood. The cell subset or site label corresponds to: CD45RA+ positively selected. The CDR3 sequence is CASSFDSYEQYF. The nucleotide sequence is given as TGTGCCAGTAGTTTTGACTCCTACGAGCAGTACTTC. The variable domain in full, with residues beyond the CDR3 obtained from the reference TRBV19 and TRBJ2-7 genes, is DGGITQSPKYLFRKEGQNVTLSCEQNLNHDAMYWYRQDPGQGLRLIYYSQIVNDFQKGDIAEGYSVSREKKESFPLTVTSAQKNPTAFYLCASSFDSYEQYFGPGTRLTVT.